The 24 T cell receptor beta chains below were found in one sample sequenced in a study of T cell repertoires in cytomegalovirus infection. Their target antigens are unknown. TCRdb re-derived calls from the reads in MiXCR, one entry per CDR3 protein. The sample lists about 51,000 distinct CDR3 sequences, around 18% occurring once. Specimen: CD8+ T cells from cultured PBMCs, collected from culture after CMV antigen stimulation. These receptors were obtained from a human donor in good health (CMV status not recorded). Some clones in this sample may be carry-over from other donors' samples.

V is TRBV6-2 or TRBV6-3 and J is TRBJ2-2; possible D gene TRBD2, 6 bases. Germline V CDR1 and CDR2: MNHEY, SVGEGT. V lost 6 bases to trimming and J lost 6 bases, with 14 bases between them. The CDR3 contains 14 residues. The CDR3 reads CASSSDWGAGELFF. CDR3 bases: TGTGCCAGCAGCTCTGATTGGGGGGCCGGGGAGCTGTTTTTT.

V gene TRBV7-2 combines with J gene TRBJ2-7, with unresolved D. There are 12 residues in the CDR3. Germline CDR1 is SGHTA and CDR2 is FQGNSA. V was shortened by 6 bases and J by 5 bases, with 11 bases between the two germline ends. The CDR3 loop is CASSGRPNEQYF. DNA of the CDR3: TGTGCCAGCAGTGGCCGTCCCAACGAGCAGTACTTC.

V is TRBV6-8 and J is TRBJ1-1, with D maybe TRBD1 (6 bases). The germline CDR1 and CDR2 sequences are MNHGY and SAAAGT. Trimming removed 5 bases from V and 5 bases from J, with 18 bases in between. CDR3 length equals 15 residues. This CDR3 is CASSLLPGGATEAFF. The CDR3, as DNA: TGTGCCAGCAGTCTTCTCCCGGGGGGGGCTACTGAAGCTTTCTTT.

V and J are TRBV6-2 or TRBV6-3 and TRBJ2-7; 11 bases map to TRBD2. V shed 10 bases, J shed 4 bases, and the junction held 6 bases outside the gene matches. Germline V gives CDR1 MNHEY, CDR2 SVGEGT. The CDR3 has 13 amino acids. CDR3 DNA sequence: TGTGCCACCACTAGCGGGAGTAGGTACGAGCAGTACTTC. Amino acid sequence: CATTSGSRYEQYF.

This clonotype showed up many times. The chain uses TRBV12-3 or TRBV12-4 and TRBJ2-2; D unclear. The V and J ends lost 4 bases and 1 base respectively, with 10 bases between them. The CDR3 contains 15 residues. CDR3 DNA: TGTGCCAGCAGTTCCTTCTTACAGAACACCGGGGAGCTGTTTTTT. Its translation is CASSSFLQNTGELFF.

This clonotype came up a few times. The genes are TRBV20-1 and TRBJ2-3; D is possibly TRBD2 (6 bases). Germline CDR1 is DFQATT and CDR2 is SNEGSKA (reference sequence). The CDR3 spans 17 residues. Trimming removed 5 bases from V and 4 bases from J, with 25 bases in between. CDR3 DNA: TGCAGTGCTCTAGATGGGTACACCGGGAGAGGGGCAGATACGCAGTATTTT. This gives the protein CSALDGYTGRGADTQYF.

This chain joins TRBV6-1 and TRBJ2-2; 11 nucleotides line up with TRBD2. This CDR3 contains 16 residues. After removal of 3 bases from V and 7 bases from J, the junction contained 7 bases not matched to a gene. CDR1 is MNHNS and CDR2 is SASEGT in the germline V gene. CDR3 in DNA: TGTGCCAGCAGTGATACTAGCGGGAGAGTCGGCGGGGAGCTGTTTTTT. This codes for CASSDTSGRVGGELFF.

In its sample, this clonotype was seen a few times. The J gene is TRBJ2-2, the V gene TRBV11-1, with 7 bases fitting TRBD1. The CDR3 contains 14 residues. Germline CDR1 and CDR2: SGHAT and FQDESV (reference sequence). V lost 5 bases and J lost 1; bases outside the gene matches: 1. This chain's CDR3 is CASSRTGNTGELFF. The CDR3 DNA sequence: TGTGCCAGCAGCCGGACAGGGAACACCGGGGAGCTGTTTTTT.

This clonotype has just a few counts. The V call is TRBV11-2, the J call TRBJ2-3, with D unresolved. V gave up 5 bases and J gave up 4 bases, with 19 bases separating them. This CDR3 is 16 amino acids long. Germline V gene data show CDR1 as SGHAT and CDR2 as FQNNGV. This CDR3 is CASSPEVRTTPDTQYF. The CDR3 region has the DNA TGTGCCAGCAGCCCCGAGGTTAGGACGACCCCAGATACGCAGTATTTT. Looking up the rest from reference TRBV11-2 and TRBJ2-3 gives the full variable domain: EAGVAQSPRYKIIEKRQSVAFWCNPISGHATLYWYQQILGQGPKLLIQFQNNGVVDDSQLPKDRFSAERLKGVDSTLKIQPAKLEDSAVYLCASSPEVRTTPDTQYFGPGTRLTVL.

CDR3 loop: CASGLDRGSTYEQYF. The CDR3 coding sequence is TGTGCTAGTGGCCTCGACAGGGGGTCTACCTACGAGCAGTACTTC. The chain employs TRBV12-5 and TRBJ2-7; TRBD1 matches 9 bases. CDR1 and CDR2 from the germline V gene are LGHNT and FRNRAP. The CDR3 spans 15 residues. V trimming: 6 bases; J trimming: 2 bases; junction bases outside the gene matches: 8.

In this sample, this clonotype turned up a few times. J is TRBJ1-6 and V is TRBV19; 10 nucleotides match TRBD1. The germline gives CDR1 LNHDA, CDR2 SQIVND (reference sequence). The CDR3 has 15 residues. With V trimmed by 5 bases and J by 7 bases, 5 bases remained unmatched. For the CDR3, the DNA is TGTGCCAGTAGTCTCCGGGACAGGGGAAATTCACCCCTCCACTTT. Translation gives CASSLRDRGNSPLHF.

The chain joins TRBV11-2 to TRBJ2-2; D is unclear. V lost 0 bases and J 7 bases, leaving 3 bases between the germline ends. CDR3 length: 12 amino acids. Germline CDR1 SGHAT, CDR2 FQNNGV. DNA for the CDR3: TGTGCCAGCAGCTTAGATGACGGGGAGCTGTTTTTT. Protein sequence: CASSLDDGELFF.

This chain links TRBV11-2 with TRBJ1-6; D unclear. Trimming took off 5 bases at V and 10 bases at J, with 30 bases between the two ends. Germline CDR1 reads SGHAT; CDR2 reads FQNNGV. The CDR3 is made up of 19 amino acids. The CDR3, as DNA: TGTGCCAGCAGCCTTGGACCCTTCCGGGCCACTTCACGGGCGTCACCCCTCCACTTT. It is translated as CASSLGPFRATSRASPLHF.

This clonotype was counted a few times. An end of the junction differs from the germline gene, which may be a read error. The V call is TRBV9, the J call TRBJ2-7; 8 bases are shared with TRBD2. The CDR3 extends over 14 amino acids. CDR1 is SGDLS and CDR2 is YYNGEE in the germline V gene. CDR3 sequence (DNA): TGTGCCAGCAACCCCGGGACTAGTACGTACGATCAGTACTTC. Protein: CASNPGTSTYDQYF.

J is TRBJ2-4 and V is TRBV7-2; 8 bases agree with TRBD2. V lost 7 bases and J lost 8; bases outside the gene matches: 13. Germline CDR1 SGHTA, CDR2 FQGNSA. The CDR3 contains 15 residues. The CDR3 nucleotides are TGTGCCAGCACCCGCCGGGAGCGGGAGCGGTACATTCAGTACTTC. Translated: CASTRRERERYIQYF.

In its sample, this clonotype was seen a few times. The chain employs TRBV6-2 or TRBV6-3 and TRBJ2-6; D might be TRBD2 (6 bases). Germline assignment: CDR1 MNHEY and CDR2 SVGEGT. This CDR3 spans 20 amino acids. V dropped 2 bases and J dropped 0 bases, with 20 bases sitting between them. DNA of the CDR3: TGTGCCAGCAGTTACCTTCGGAGGTCGGAGGGCCTCTCTGGGGCCAACGTCCTGACTTTC. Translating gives CASSYLRRSEGLSGANVLTF.

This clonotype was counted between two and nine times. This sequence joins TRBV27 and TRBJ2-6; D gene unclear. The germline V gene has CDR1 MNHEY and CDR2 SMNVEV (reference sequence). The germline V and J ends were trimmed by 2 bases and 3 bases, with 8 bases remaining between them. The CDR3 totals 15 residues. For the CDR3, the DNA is TGTGCCAGCAGTTTAATTCCGGTTGGGGCCAACGTCCTGACTTTC. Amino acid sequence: CASSLIPVGANVLTF.

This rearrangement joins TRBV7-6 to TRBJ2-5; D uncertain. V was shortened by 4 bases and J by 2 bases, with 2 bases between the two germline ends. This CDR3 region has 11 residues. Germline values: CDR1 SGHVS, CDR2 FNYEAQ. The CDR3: CASSSQETQYF. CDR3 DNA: TGTGCCAGCAGCTCTCAAGAGACCCAGTACTTC.

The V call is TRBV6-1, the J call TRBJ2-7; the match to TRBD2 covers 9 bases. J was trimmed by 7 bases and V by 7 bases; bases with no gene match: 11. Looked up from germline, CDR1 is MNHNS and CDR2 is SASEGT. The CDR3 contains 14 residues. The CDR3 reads CASKGVAGEREQYF. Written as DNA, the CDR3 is TGTGCCAGCAAGGGGGTAGCGGGAGAGAGAGAGCAGTACTTC.

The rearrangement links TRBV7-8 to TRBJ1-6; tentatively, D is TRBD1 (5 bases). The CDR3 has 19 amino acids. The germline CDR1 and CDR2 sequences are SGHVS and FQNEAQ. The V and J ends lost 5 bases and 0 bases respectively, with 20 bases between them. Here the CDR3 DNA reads TGTGCCAGCAGCCAACCGGGACCTAAAGTCAGCTCCTATAATTCACCCCTCCACTTT. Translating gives CASSQPGPKVSSYNSPLHF.

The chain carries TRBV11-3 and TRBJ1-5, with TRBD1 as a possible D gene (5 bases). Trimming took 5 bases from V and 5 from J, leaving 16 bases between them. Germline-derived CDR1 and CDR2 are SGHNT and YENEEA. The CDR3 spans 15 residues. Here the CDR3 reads CASSAKGQKDQPQHF. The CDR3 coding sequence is TGTGCCAGCAGCGCCAAGGGGCAAAAGGATCAGCCCCAGCATTTT.

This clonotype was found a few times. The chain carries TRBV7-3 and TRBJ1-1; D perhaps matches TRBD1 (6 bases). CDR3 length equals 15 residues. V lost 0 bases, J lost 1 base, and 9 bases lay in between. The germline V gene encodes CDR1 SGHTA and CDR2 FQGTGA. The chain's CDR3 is CASSLTRGPNTEAFF. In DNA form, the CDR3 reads TGTGCCAGCAGCTTAACTCGGGGGCCGAACACTGAAGCTTTCTTT.

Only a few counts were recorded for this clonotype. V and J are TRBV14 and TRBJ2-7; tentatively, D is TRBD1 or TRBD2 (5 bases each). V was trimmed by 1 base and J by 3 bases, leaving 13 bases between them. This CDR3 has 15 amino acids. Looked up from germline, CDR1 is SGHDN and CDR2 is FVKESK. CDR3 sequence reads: CASSQVGDGYYEQYF. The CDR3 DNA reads TGTGCCAGCAGCCAAGTGGGGGACGGATACTACGAGCAGTACTTC.

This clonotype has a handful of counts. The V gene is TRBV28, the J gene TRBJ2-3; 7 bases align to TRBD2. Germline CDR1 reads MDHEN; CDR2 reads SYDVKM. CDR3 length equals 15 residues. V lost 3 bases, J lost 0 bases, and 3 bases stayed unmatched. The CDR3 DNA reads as TGTGCCAGCAGTTTGATCGGGGGGAGCACAGATACGCAGTATTTT. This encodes CASSLIGGSTDTQYF. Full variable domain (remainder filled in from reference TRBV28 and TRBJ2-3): DVKVTQSSRYLVKRTGEKVFLECVQDMDHENMFWYRQDPGLGLRLIYFSYDVKMKEKGDIPEGYSVSREKKERFSLILESASTNQTSMYLCASSLIGGSTDTQYFGPGTRLTVL.